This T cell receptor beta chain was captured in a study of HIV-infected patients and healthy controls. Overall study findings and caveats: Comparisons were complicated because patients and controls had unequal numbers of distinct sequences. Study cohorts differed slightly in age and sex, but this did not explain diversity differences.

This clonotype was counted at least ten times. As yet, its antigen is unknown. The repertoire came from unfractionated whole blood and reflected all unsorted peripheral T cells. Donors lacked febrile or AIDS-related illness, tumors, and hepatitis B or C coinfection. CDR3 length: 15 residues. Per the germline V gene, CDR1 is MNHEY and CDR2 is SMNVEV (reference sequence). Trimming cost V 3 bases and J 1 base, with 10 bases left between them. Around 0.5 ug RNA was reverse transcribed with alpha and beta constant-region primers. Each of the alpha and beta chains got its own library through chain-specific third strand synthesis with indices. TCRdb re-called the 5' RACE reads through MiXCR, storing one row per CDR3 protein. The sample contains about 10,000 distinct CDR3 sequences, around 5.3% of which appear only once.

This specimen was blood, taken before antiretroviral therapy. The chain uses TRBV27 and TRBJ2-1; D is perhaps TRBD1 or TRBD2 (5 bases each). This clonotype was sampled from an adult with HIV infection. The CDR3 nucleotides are TGTGCCAGCAGTTTCTTTGGGGGTTCCTACAATGAGCAGTTCTTC. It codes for CASSFFGGSYNEQFF.